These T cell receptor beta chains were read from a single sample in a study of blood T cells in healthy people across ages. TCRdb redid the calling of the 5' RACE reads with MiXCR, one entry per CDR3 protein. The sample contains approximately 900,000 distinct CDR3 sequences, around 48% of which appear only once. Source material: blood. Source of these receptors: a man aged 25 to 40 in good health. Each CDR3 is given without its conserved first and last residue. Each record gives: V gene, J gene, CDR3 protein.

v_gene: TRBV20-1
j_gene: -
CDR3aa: SATRASADYEQY

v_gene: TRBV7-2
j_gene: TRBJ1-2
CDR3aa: ASSLRDNYGYT

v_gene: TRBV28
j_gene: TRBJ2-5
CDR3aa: ASSVRQNQETQY

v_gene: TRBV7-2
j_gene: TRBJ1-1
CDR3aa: ASSLAMGGRPNTEAF

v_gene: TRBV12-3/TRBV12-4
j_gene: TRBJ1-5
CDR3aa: ASSSGGNSNQPQH

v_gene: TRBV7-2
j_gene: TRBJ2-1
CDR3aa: ASSLFLGQGYNEQF

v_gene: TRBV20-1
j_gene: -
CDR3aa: SARTGLAGIGGTQY

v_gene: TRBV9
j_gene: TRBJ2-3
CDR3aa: ASSVLAGSYGDTQY

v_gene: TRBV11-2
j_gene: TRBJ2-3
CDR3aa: ASSQAGIGQY

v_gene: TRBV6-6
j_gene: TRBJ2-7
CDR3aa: ASSTQGGEY

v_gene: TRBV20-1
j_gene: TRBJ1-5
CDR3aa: SAWTVNSNQPQH

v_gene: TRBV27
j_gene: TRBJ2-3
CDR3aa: ASSLGGNSYNEQY

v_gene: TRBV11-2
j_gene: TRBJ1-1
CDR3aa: ASSLGQGAENTEAF

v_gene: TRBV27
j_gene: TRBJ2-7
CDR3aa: ASSYTGGSYEQY

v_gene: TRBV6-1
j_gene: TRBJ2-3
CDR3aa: ASSRPPGEAGLTDTQY